Shown below are 6 T cell receptor beta chains from a single sample sequenced in a study of early T cells in non-severe SARS-CoV-2 infection. TCRdb ran MiXCR on the 5' RACE reads and lists one entry per CDR3 protein. The sample lists 40,000 to 60,000 distinct CDR3 sequences, 12% occurring once. Material: whole blood. The receptors originated from an adult who was a healthcare worker with PCR-confirmed SARS-CoV-2 infection or an uninfected control (not recorded which).

This clonotype occurred a few times. V is TRBV5-1 and J is TRBJ2-4; D not resolved. The germline V gene encodes CDR1 SGHRS and CDR2 YFSETQ. CDR3 length: 12 amino acids. V was shortened by 0 bases and J by 4 bases, with 2 bases between the two germline ends. The CDR3 DNA reads as TGCGCCAGCAGCTTGGGGAAAAACATTCAGTACTTC. This encodes CASSLGKNIQYF.

This clonotype was counted many times. The rearrangement joins TRBV20-1 to TRBJ2-5; TRBD2 matches at 15 bases. This CDR3 is built from 15 residues. Per the germline V gene, CDR1 is DFQATT and CDR2 is SNEGSKA (reference sequence). The junction had 3 bases not matched to a gene; V was cut back by 5 bases and J by 2 bases. The CDR3: CSASGLAGGQETQYF. The CDR3 DNA is TGCAGTGCTTCCGGACTAGCGGGGGGGCAAGAGACCCAGTACTTC.

The chain employs TRBV29-1 and TRBJ1-1; 7 bases are shared with TRBD1. CDR1 SQVTM and CDR2 ANQGSEA come from the germline V gene. V lost 4 bases to trimming and J lost 11 bases; unmatched junction nucleotides: 4. This CDR3 is 10 amino acids long. The CDR3 here is CSVVRGRAFF. CDR3 DNA sequence: TGCAGCGTTGTCAGGGGGAGGGCTTTCTTT. The full variable domain, completed using reference TRBV29-1 and TRBJ1-1, is SAVISQKPSRDICQRGTSLTIQCQVDSQVTMMFWYRQQPGQSLTLIATANQGSEATYESGFVIDKFPISRPNLTFSTLTVSNMSPEDSSIYLCSVVRGRAFFGQGTRLTVV.

This clonotype was counted many times. V gene TRBV29-1 combines with J gene TRBJ1-2, with D unresolved. With 0 bases removed from V and 8 bases from J, the gap between germline ends came to 1 base. The CDR3 loop spans 9 amino acids. CDR1 SQVTM and CDR2 ANQGSEA come from the germline V gene. The CDR3 DNA reads TGCAGCGTTGAAGAAGGCTACACCTTC. Translating gives CSVEEGYTF.

This clonotype was observed many times. J is TRBJ2-3 and V is TRBV6-4, with D unresolved. Germline values: CDR1 MRHNA, CDR2 SNTAGT. V was pared by 4 bases and J by 2 bases, with 7 bases between. This CDR3 has 13 residues. This CDR3 is CASSARSTDTQYF. CDR3 nucleotide sequence: TGTGCCAGCAGTGCGCGGTCCACAGATACGCAGTATTTT.

This clonotype is medium-sized by share. The rearrangement uses TRBV6-5 and TRBJ2-7, with D possibly TRBD1 on 6 matching bases. The germline CDR1 and CDR2 sequences are MNHEY and SVGAGI. CDR3 size: 13 residues. Between the trimmed V and J ends, which lost 6 bases and 0 bases, there was a span of 9 bases. DNA of the CDR3: TGTGCCAGCAGACACAGGGACTCCTACGAGCAGTACTTC. It specifies CASRHRDSYEQYF.